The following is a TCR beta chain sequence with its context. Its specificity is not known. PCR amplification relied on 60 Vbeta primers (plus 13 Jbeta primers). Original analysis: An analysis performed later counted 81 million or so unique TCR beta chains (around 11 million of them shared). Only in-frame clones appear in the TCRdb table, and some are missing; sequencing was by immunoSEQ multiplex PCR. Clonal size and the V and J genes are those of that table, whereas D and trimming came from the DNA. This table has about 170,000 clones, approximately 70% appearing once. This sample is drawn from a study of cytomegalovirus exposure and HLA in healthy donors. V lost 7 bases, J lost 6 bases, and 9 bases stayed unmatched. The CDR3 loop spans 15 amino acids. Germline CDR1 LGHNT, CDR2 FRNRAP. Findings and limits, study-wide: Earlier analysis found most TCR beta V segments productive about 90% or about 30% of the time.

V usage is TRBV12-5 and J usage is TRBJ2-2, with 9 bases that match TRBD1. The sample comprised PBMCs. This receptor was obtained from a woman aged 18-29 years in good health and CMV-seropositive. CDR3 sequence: CASVRQGDGAGELFF. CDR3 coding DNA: TGTGCTAGTGTTCGACAGGGGGATGGAGCCGGGGAGCTGTTTTTT.